This entry lists 24 T cell receptor beta chains sequenced from one sample in a study of T cells in Graves' hyperthyroidism and ophthalmopathy. Amplification yielded TCR beta CDR3 regions, with RNA transcripts as the source. Carried out on the TCR CDR3, a first-round RT-PCR used the HTBI primer set. TCRdb independently ran MiXCR on the multiplex PCR reads; one entry per CDR3 protein. The profile covers 300,000 to 400,000 distinct CDR3 sequences, with about 15% appearing a single time and 9.5% to 11% taken by the ten largest. Sample: blood. The receptors derive from a woman between 55 and 75 years old with Graves' hyperthyroidism.

This clonotype was counted many times. This chain joins TRBV3-1 and TRBJ1-4; D is unclear. CDR1 LGHDT and CDR2 YNNKEL come from the germline V gene (reference sequence). V was cut by 2 bases and J by 8 bases, with 9 bases left in between. The CDR3 length is 13 residues. The CDR3 spells CASSQIRYEKLFF. The CDR3 coding sequence is TGTGCCAGCAGCCAAATACGCTACGAAAAACTGTTTTTT. Using reference TRBV3-1 and TRBJ1-4 for the parts outside the CDR3, the full variable domain is DTAVSQTPKYLVTQMGNDKSIKCEQNLGHDTMYWYKQDSKKFLKIMFSYNNKELIINETVPNRFSPKSPDKAHLNLHINSLELGDSAVYFCASSQIRYEKLFFGSGTQLSVL.

The genes are TRBV28 and TRBJ1-1; TRBD1 matches at 8 bases. The CDR3 extends over 14 amino acids. Looked up from germline, CDR1 is MDHEN and CDR2 is SYDVKM. Trimming took 5 bases from V and 6 from J; bases not matched to a gene: 8. CDR3: CASSLGQGSSEAFF. The CDR3 DNA follows: TGTGCCAGCAGTCTTGGACAGGGCTCTTCTGAAGCTTTCTTT.

This clonotype was counted at least ten times. The rearrangement links TRBV5-1 to TRBJ1-1; 12 bases align to TRBD1. After removal of 6 bases from V and 4 bases from J, the junction contained 13 bases not matched to a gene. Germline V CDR1 and CDR2: SGHRS, YFSETQ. CDR3 size: 17 residues. The chain's CDR3 is CASNPGQGARVATEAFF. The CDR3 DNA follows: TGCGCCAGCAACCCGGGACAGGGGGCGAGAGTGGCCACTGAAGCTTTCTTT.

Here the CDR3 reads CAWIRLGESYEQYF. CDR3 nucleotide sequence: TGTGCCTGGATTCGCTTAGGAGAGTCCTACGAGCAGTACTTC. The rearrangement uses TRBV30 and TRBJ2-7; no reliable D call. In germline, CDR1 is GTSNPN, CDR2 SVGIG (reference sequence). The CDR3 extends over 14 amino acids. V was pared by 4 bases and J by 1 base, with 14 bases between.

The rearrangement joins TRBV10-3 to TRBJ2-2; D unresolved. In germline, CDR1 is ENHRY, CDR2 SYGVKD. Trimming removed 0 bases from V and 0 bases from J, with 8 bases in between. The CDR3 is 16 amino acids. CDR3 sequence reads: CAISESGAANTGELFF. DNA for the CDR3: TGTGCCATCAGTGAGTCAGGAGCCGCGAACACCGGGGAGCTGTTTTTT.

This clonotype was counted many times. This chain links TRBV9 with TRBJ2-5; D is perhaps TRBD1 or TRBD2 (5 bases each). Trimming took 4 bases from V and 7 from J, leaving 11 bases between them. Germline V gene data show CDR1 as SGDLS and CDR2 as YYNGEE. This CDR3 is built from 12 residues. CDR3 DNA: TGTGCCAGCAGCTCGGGACGATCGACCCAGTACTTC. Protein sequence: CASSSGRSTQYF.

The table lists this clonotype with many counts. The chain couples TRBV24-1 to TRBJ2-5; TRBD1 matches 10 bases. The CDR3 extends over 17 amino acids. Per the germline V gene, CDR1 is KGHDR and CDR2 is SFDVKD. V lost 0 bases, J lost 5 bases, and 8 bases stayed unmatched. This chain's CDR3 is CATSDLRGTGVPETQYF. CDR3 coding DNA: TGTGCCACCAGTGATTTGCGCGGGACAGGGGTCCCGGAGACCCAGTACTTC.

The chain links TRBV5-1 to TRBJ2-6, with D hard to call. Trimming cost V 4 bases and J 0 bases, with 11 bases left between them. The CDR3 length is 16 residues. Germline V gives CDR1 SGHRS, CDR2 YFSETQ. Written as DNA, the CDR3 is TGCGCCAGCAGCCTCCTTACCGACTCTGGGGCCAACGTCCTGACTTTC. Its protein is CASSLLTDSGANVLTF.

Many counts were recorded for this clonotype. CDR3 nucleotide sequence: TGTGCCAGCAGAAACGACAGGGGGTTAGAGCTGTTTTTT. The encoded protein is CASRNDRGLELFF. The V and J genes are TRBV6-1 and TRBJ2-2, with TRBD1 matching over 9 bases. The CDR3 has 13 amino acids. V was pared by 6 bases and J by 11 bases, with 7 bases of the junction left unmatched. Per the germline V gene, CDR1 is MNHNS and CDR2 is SASEGT.

This clonotype was detected many times. This chain connects TRBV5-1 to TRBJ2-1; 9 bases map to TRBD2. The CDR3 consists of 12 residues. Germline lookup yields CDR1 SGHRS and CDR2 YFSETQ. CDR3 protein: CEGGGRAYEQFF. For the CDR3, the DNA is TGCGAAGGGGGCGGGAGGGCCTATGAGCAGTTCTTC.

A remark on this clonotype: Sequence at one end of the junction differs from germline and may be a read error. The chain recombines TRBV10-3 with TRBJ2-2; 14 bases match TRBD2. The CDR3 has 18 residues. Germline loops: CDR1 ENHRY, CDR2 SYGVKD. For the CDR3, the DNA is TGTGCCATCAAGGGAGGGACTAGCGGGAGTATCGACACCGGGGGGCTGTTTTTT. Translating gives CAIKGGTSGSIDTGGLFF.

This clonotype was observed many times. This chain joins TRBV6-5 and TRBJ1-1; maybe TRBD1 (5 bases). CDR1 is MNHEY and CDR2 is SVGAGI in the germline V gene. The CDR3 sequence is 13 residues long. V dropped 2 bases and J dropped 6 bases, with 10 bases sitting between them. This CDR3 is CASSYPTVSEAFF. DNA of the CDR3: TGTGCCAGCAGTTACCCGACAGTATCTGAAGCTTTCTTT.

This clonotype occurred a few times. Since a much larger clone is just one base distant, this may be a read error. This sequence joins TRBV6-2 or TRBV6-3 and TRBJ2-1; 8 bases are shared with TRBD2. Gene TRBJ2-7 matches the end of the DNA better, so the J call may be wrong. The CDR3 loop spans 15 amino acids. CDR1 and CDR2 from the germline V gene are MNHEY and SVGEGT. The CDR3 nucleotides are TGTGCCAGCAGTGTTTTTAGCGGGAACTACAATGAGCAGTACTTC. Translated: CASSVFSGNYNEQYF.

This clonotype was seen many times. This chain uses TRBV6-1 with TRBJ2-7, with D perhaps matching TRBD1 (6 bases). The CDR3 totals 13 residues. V lost 6 bases and J lost 1, with 10 bases in between. CDR1 is MNHNS and CDR2 is SASEGT in the germline V gene. The CDR3, as DNA: TGTGCCAGCAGCAACGACAGGTCCTACGAGCAGTACTTC. It codes for CASSNDRSYEQYF.

The rearrangement uses TRBV7-2 and TRBJ2-3; 7 bases agree with TRBD2. The CDR3 loop spans 15 amino acids. V was pared by 5 bases and J by 8 bases, with 13 bases of the junction left unmatched. Germline V gene lookup returns CDR1 SGHTA and CDR2 FQGNSA. The CDR3 protein is CASSPSGAPGGTQYF. In nucleotides, the CDR3 is TGTGCCAGCAGCCCAAGCGGGGCTCCCGGGGGTACGCAGTATTTT.

This rearrangement joins TRBV18 to TRBJ2-7; D unclear. Germline V gene sequence: CDR1 KGHSH, CDR2 LQKENI. Trimming removed 4 bases at V and 6 bases at J, with 19 bases between. This CDR3 comprises 15 residues. CDR3 DNA sequence: TGTGCCAGCTCACTCCCGGCCCCCACGGGCACCGAGCAGTACTTC. It specifies CASSLPAPTGTEQYF. Supplemented by reference TRBV18 and TRBJ2-7, the full variable domain reads NAGVMQNPRHLVRRRGQEARLRCSPMKGHSHVYWYRQLPEEGLKFMVYLQKENIIDESGMPKERFSAEFPKEGPSILRIQQVVRGDSAAYFCASSLPAPTGTEQYFGPGTRLTVT.

As concerns this clonotype: Since a much larger clone is just one base distant, this may be a read error. The V call is TRBV3-1, the J call TRBJ1-5; the match to TRBD1 covers 9 bases. Germline V gene sequence: CDR1 LGHDT, CDR2 YNNKEL (reference sequence). CDR3 size: 15 residues. Trimming removed 3 bases from V and 5 bases from J; junction bases left unmatched: 5. The CDR3 region has the DNA TGTGCCAGCAGCCACGGGACAGGGTCCGATCAGCCCCAGCATTTT. This translates into CASSHGTGSDQPQHF.

The gene calls are TRBV5-1 and TRBJ2-2, with D maybe TRBD1 (7 bases). In germline, CDR1 is SGHRS, CDR2 YFSETQ. Trimming removed 6 bases at V and 8 bases at J, with 20 bases between. This CDR3 region has 15 residues. DNA for the CDR3: TGCGCCAGCATACGCGGGGACAGCCCCCGGGGGGAGCTGTTTTTT. This sequence encodes CASIRGDSPRGELFF.

Many counts were recorded for this clonotype. The rearrangement uses TRBV30 and TRBJ1-3; maybe TRBD1 (6 bases). The length of the CDR3 is 14 residues. The germline gives CDR1 GTSNPN, CDR2 SVGIG (reference sequence). Trimming cost V 1 base and J 5 bases, with 12 bases left between them. The CDR3 reads CAWSGQVTRNTIYF. In DNA, the CDR3 is TGTGCCTGGAGTGGACAGGTCACACGAAACACCATATATTTT. The whole variable domain, filled in from reference TRBV30 and TRBJ1-3, reads SQTIHQWPATLVQPVGSPLSLECTVEGTSNPNLYWYRQAAGRGLQLLFYSVGIGQISSEVPQNLSASRPQDRQFILSSKKLLLSDSGFYLCAWSGQVTRNTIYFGEGSWLTVV.

This clonotype has ten or more counts. The chain combines TRBV12-3 or TRBV12-4 with TRBJ2-5, with D possibly matching TRBD2 (6 bases). This CDR3 is 15 amino acids long. The germline V and J ends were trimmed by 4 bases and 3 bases, with 15 bases remaining between them. CDR3 loop: CASSSLSSGKETQYF. The CDR3 region has the DNA TGTGCCAGCAGTTCCCTCAGTAGCGGCAAAGAGACCCAGTACTTC.

Ten or more counts support this clonotype. This rearrangement joins TRBV28 to TRBJ2-3; 8 positions match TRBD1. With 3 bases clipped from V and 2 bases from J, the junction kept 7 bases outside the gene matches. This CDR3 region has 16 residues. CDR1 and CDR2 from the germline V gene are MDHEN and SYDVKM. The CDR3 protein is CASSFPWDRNTDTQYF. CDR3 in DNA: TGTGCCAGCAGTTTCCCGTGGGACAGGAACACAGATACGCAGTATTTT. Together with reference TRBV28 and TRBJ2-3, the CDR3 gives the full variable domain: DVKVTQSSRYLVKRTGEKVFLECVQDMDHENMFWYRQDPGLGLRLIYFSYDVKMKEKGDIPEGYSVSREKKERFSLILESASTNQTSMYLCASSFPWDRNTDTQYFGPGTRLTVL.

This clonotype was observed many times. The chain's CDR3 is CASDGRGNYGYTF. The CDR3 nucleotides are TGTGCCAGCGACGGGAGGGGAAACTATGGCTACACCTTC. The chain uses TRBV12-3 or TRBV12-4 and TRBJ1-2; a weak D match, TRBD1 (5 bases). V was cut by 8 bases and J by 2 bases, with 12 bases left in between. The CDR3 contains 13 residues.

This clonotype was seen only a few times. This chain links TRBV7-3 with TRBJ2-2; 10 bases are shared with TRBD2. Germline V lookup: CDR1 SGHTA, CDR2 FQGTGA. V gave up 4 bases and J gave up 3 bases; unmatched junction bases: 5. CDR3 length: 16 residues. The CDR3, as DNA: TGTGCCAGCAGCTCCACTAGCGGGGTGGACACCGGGGAGCTGTTTTTT. It specifies CASSSTSGVDTGELFF.

This clonotype came up a few times. The chain uses TRBV19 and TRBJ2-1; 13 bases are a match to TRBD2. Germline CDR1 reads LNHDA; CDR2 reads SQIVND (reference sequence). With 5 bases clipped from V and 0 bases from J, the junction kept 7 bases outside the gene matches. The CDR3 extends over 18 amino acids. The CDR3 is CASSPGTSGAPSYNEQFF. As DNA, the CDR3 is TGTGCCAGTAGTCCTGGGACTAGCGGGGCGCCCTCCTACAATGAGCAGTTCTTC.